This T cell receptor beta chain came from a study of T-cell memory formation after mild COVID-19. Study context: Largely donor-specific sequence clusters came from a couple of donors.

General study findings and limits: Some clones that responded were present in memory (sampled pre-infection), which suggests cross-reactive memory joined.

Only a few counts were recorded for this clonotype. Its antigen is still unknown. Barcoded TCR alpha and TCR beta cDNA libraries with UMIs came from 5'RACE using constant-segment primers. TCRdb re-analysed the 5' RACE reads in MiXCR, keeping a single row per CDR3 protein. Of hundreds of thousands of distinct CDR3 sequences in the sample, roughly a fifth are singletons; the top ten hold about 8.7%. J was trimmed by 3 bases and V by 4 bases; bases with no gene match: 5. Per the germline V gene, CDR1 is SGHRS and CDR2 is YFSETQ. The CDR3 has 14 residues. The sample consisted of PBMCs or a T cell subset sorted from them (not recorded which). J is TRBJ2-7 and V is TRBV5-1; the match to TRBD1 covers 9 bases. This TCR came from an adult woman who had mild COVID-19 (a few samples of this study predate the infection). Cell type and time point are not known. The CDR3 loop is CASSLGQGYYEQYF. The CDR3 nucleotides are TGCGCCAGCAGCCTGGGACAGGGATACTACGAGCAGTACTTC.